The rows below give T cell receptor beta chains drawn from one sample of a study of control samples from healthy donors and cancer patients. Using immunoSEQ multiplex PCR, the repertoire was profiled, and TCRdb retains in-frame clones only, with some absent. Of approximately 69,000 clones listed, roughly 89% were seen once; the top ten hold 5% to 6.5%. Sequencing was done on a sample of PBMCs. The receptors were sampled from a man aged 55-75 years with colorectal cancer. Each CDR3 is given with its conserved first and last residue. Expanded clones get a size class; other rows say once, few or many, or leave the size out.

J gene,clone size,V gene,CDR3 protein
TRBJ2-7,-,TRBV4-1,CASSQDWGGTSYEQYF
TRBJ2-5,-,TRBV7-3,CASSPLAGGRTQYF
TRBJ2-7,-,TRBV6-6,CASSLRDGLEQYF
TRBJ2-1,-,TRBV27,CASSSWTGGNNEQFF
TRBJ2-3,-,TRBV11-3,CASSLPIVDTQYF
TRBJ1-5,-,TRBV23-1,CASIRGTENQPQHF
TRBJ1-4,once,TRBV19,CASGQGITANEKLFF
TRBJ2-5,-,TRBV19,CASSIWGGETQYF
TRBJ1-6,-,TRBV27,CASSLVRVADNSPLHF
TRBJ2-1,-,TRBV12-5,CASGLVQTGTSGTNEQFF
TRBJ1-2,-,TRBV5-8,CASSLLQGNYGYTF
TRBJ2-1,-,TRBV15,CATSRDRNEQFF
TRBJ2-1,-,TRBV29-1,CSAEGGALSSYNEQFF
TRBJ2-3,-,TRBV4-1,CASSQFRGAFADTQYF
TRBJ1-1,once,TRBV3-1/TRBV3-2,CASSQGTGEAFF
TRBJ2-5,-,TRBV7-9,CASSLADQETQYF
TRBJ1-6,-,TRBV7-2,CASSLATGQRGSPLHF
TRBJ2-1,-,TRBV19,CASSTVAGGPYNEQFF
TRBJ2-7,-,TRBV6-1,CASSEVRGVYYEQYF
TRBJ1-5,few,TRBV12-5,CASGQTRDGELGNQPQHF
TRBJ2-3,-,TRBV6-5,CASSYSPAGGTDTQYF
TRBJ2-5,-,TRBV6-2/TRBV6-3,CASSRDRGHRGQKETQYF
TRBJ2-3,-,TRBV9,CASSSQRLDTQYF
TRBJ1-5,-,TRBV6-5,CASRQGGSNQPQHF
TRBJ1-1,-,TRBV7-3,CASSLSGAHTEAFF
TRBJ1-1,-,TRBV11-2,CASRETGVTEAFF
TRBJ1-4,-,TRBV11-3,CASSPRPDRGRNEKLFF
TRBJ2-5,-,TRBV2,CASKSGGPVQETQYF
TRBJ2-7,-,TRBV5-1,CASSLGQTVGEQYF
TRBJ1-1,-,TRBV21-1,CASSENTEAFF
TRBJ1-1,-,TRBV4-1,CASSQRRNTEAFF
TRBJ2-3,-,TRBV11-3,CASSHLAEFSTDTQYF
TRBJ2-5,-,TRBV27,CASTVGGEETQYF